This TCR beta chain was documented in a study of blood T cell repertoires in COVID-19. For the study at large: Collection of acute and convalescent COVID-19 samples took place in the United States, Italy and Spain.

In the source study's methods: Reference gene primers were amplified, and this amplification served to estimate nucleated cell counts. The repertoire was sequenced with immunoSEQ multiplex PCR; TCRdb's copy has only in-frame clones and lacks some. That table gives V, J and clone size, and the DNA gave D and trimming. The sample consists of roughly 250,000 clones, 70% to 85% of them appearing once. J gave up 1 base and V 7 bases, and 8 bases lay outside the gene matches. The CDR3 extends over 15 amino acids. CDR1 is LNHDA, CDR2 SQIVND, per germline (reference sequence). The V and J genes are TRBV19 and TRBJ2-5; 8 nucleotides match TRBD1. Sequencing was performed on peripheral blood. This receptor was identified in a human donor with COVID-19, enrolled during active disease. The donor label of this sample is uncertain. CDR3 residues: CASTMTQGVQETQYF. CDR3 DNA: TGTGCCAGTACCATGACACAGGGGGTCCAAGAGACCCAGTACTTC.